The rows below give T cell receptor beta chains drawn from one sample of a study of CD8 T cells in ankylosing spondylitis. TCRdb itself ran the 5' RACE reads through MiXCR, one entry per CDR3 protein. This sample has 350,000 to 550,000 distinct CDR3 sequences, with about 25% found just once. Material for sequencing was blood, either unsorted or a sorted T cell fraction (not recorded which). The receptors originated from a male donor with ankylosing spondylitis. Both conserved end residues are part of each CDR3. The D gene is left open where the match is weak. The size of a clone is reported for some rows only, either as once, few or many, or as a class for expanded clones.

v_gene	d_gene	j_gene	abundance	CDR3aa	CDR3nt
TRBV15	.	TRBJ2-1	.	CATSREPFSSEQFF	TGTGCCACCAGCAGAGAACCATTTAGTAGTGAGCAGTTCTTC
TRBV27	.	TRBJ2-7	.	CASSLKFSSYEQYF	TGTGCCAGCAGTTTAAAGTTCAGCTCCTACGAGCAGTACTTC
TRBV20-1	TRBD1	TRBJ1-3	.	CSCRDRVLGNTIYF	TGCAGTTGCCGGGACAGGGTTCTTGGAAACACCATATATTTT
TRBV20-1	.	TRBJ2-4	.	CSARDFSRLAKNIQYF	TGCAGTGCTAGAGATTTTTCGCGGCTAGCCAAAAACATTCAGTACTTC
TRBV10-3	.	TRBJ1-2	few	CATKPGREGPNYGYTF	TGTGCCACCAAACCGGGACGGGAGGGTCCTAACTATGGCTACACCTTC
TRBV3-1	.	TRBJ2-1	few	CASSQGYEGNEQFF	TGTGCCAGCAGCCAAGGTTATGAGGGGAATGAGCAGTTCTTC
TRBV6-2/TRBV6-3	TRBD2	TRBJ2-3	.	CASSYGTTTDTQYF	TGTGCCAGCAGTTACGGGACTACCACAGATACGCAGTATTTT
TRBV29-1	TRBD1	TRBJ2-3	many	CSTRQGPDTQYF	TGCAGCACCCGACAGGGCCCAGATACGCAGTATTTT
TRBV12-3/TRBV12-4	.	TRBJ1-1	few	CASSLMTGGGTEAFF	TGTGCCAGCAGTTTAATGACTGGGGGCGGAACTGAAGCTTTCTTT
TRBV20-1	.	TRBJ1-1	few	CSARDSPYEAFF	TGCAGTGCTAGAGACTCGCCGTATGAAGCTTTCTTT
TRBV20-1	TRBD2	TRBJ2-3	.	CSAYSGMEYTQYF	TGCAGTGCTTATAGCGGGATGGAGTATACGCAGTATTTT
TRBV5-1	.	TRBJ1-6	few	CASSSEGNSPLHF	TGCGCCAGCAGCTCGGAGGGAAATTCACCCCTCCACTTT
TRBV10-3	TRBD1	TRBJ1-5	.	CAISVDRGQPQHF	TGTGCCATCAGTGTGGACAGGGGGCAGCCCCAGCATTTT
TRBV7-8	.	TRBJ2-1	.	CASSLGQGGAQFF	TGTGCCAGCAGCTTAGGGCAGGGGGGGGCGCAGTTCTTC
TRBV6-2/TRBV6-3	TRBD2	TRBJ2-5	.	CASGQLGGQTQYF	TGTGCCAGCGGACAACTGGGAGGGCAGACCCAGTACTTC
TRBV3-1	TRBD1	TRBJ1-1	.	CASTQTGQLTEAFF	TGTGCCAGCACCCAAACGGGACAGCTAACTGAAGCTTTCTTT
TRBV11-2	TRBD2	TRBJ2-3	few	CASSRTSGRARGFRTDTQYF	TGTGCCAGCAGCCGGACTAGCGGGAGGGCCCGGGGGTTTCGCACAGATACGCAGTATTTT
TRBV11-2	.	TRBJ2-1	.	CASSLGSGGQVEQFF	TGTGCCAGCAGCTTAGGTAGCGGAGGGCAGGTTGAGCAGTTCTTC
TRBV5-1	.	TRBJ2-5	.	CASSLDNFLETQYF	TGCGCCAGCAGCTTGGATAACTTTTTGGAGACCCAGTACTTC
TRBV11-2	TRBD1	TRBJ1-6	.	CASSLGAGGISPLHF	TGTGCCAGCAGCTTAGGGGCAGGGGGTATTTCACCCCTCCACTTT
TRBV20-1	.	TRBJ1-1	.	CSPSQGRGTEAFF	TGCAGCCCGTCACAGGGCAGGGGCACTGAAGCTTTCTTT
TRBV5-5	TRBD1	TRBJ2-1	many	CASSLGWGQGANEQFF	TGTGCCAGCAGCTTGGGGTGGGGACAGGGGGCCAATGAGCAGTTCTTC
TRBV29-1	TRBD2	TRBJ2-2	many	CSVLVAGVSGELFF	TGCAGCGTATTGGTAGCGGGAGTTTCCGGGGAGCTGTTTTTT
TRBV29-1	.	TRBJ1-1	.	CSVASLDRNTEAFF	TGCAGCGTTGCTTCCTTGGACAGAAACACTGAAGCTTTCTTT
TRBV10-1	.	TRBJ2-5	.	CASSEGQNQETQYF	TGCGCCAGCAGTGAGGGACAGAACCAAGAGACCCAGTACTTC
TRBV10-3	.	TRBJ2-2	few	CAISEISDTGELFF	TGTGCCATCAGTGAGATCTCCGACACCGGGGAGCTGTTTTTT
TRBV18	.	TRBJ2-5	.	CASSPSAHLGETQYF	TGTGCCAGCTCACCCTCCGCCCATCTGGGAGAGACCCAGTACTTC
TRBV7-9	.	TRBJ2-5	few	CASSVRLTQYF	TGTGCCAGCAGCGTCCGGTTGACCCAGTACTTC
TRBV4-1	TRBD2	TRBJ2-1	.	CASSYLVDSGRPGFF	TGCGCCAGCAGCTATCTAGTTGATAGCGGGAGGCCGGGGTTCTTC
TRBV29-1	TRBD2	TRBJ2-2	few	CSVGLSRTGELFF	TGCAGCGTGGGACTAAGTCGGACCGGGGAGCTGTTTTTT
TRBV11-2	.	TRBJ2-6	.	CASSLVGTGANVLTF	TGTGCCAGCAGCTTAGTAGGGACTGGGGCCAACGTCCTGACTTTC
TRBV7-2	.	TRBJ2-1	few	CASRARPADIHEQFF	TGTGCCAGCAGGGCGAGACCGGCGGATATCCATGAGCAGTTCTTC
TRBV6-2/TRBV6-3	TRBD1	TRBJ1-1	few	CASSYPGQTTEAFF	TGTGCCAGCAGTTACCCGGGACAGACCACTGAAGCTTTCTTT
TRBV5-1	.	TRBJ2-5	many	CASSFTGIQETQYF	TGCGCCAGCAGCTTCACAGGGATCCAAGAGACCCAGTACTTC
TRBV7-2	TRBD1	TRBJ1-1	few	CASSYLTQGETEAFF	TGTGCCAGCAGCTACCTCACTCAGGGGGAAACTGAAGCTTTCTTT
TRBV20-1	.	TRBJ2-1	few	CSASYMNEQFF	TGCAGTGCTAGTTATATGAATGAGCAGTTCTTC
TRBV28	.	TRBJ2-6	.	CASSGISSGANVLTF	TGTGCCAGCAGTGGAATTAGCTCTGGGGCCAACGTCCTGACTTTC
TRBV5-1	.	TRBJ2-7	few	CASSPSTGTTFYEQYF	TGCGCCAGCAGCCCTTCGACCGGGACCACATTCTACGAGCAGTACTTC
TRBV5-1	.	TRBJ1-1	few	CASSPETGLNTEAFF	TGCGCCAGCAGCCCCGAGACGGGACTGAACACTGAAGCTTTCTTT
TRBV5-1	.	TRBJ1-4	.	CASQQPEGEKLFF	TGCGCCAGCCAACAGCCAGAGGGTGAAAAACTGTTTTTT
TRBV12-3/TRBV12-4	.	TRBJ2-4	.	CASSTTLRAAKNIQYF	TGTGCCAGCAGTACAACCCTGAGAGCTGCCAAAAACATTCAGTACTTC
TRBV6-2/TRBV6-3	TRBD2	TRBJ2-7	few	CASSYSSGRSYEQYF	TGTGCCAGCAGTTACAGCAGCGGGAGGTCCTACGAGCAGTACTTC
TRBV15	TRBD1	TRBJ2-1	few	CATSRRTGYNEQFF	TGTGCCACCAGCAGAAGGACAGGTTACAATGAGCAGTTCTTC
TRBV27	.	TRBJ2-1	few	CASSIDSFSSYNEQFF	TGTGCCAGCAGTATCGACAGTTTCAGCTCCTACAATGAGCAGTTCTTC
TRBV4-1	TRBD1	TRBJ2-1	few	CASSQVMGTGGEQFF	TGCGCCAGCAGCCAAGTAATGGGGACAGGGGGTGAGCAGTTCTTC
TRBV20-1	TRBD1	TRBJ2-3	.	CSARRAPGQGGDTQYF	TGCAGTGCTAGAAGAGCTCCGGGACAGGGGGGAGATACGCAGTATTTT
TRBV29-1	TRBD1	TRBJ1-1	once	CSHHRGATEAFF	TGCAGCCACCACAGGGGGGCTACTGAAGCTTTCTTT
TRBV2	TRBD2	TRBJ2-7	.	CASSEGTSGSYEQYF	TGTGCCAGCAGTGAAGGGACTAGCGGCTCCTACGAGCAGTACTTC
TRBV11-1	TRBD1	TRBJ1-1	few	CASSSTGGWDTEAFF	TGTGCCAGCAGCTCTACAGGGGGCTGGGACACTGAAGCTTTCTTT
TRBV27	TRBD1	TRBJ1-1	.	CASSLRLDRGTKAFF	TGTGCCAGCAGTTTAAGGTTAGACAGGGGTACGAAAGCTTTCTTT